Below, one T cell receptor (beta chain) is given with its context. The record originates from a study of blood T cell repertoires in COVID-19. Study background: Sources were T cells, B-cell-depleted T cells, or PBMCs; the material itself was cDNA or gDNA.

The germline gives CDR1 MGHRA, CDR2 YSYEKL. The CDR3 runs 16 residues. The junction had 4 bases not matched to a gene; V was cut back by 3 bases and J by 6 bases. Sequencing was performed with immunoSEQ multiplex PCR; in TCRdb, only in-frame clones are kept and a portion is missing. The table records 88,000 or so clones, 85% of them present only once. The V call is TRBV4-1, the J call TRBJ2-3; TRBD2 aligns across 15 bases. The clonotype originates from a man in his sixties with acute or convalescent COVID-19. Sequencing was carried out using peripheral blood. DNA of the CDR3: TGCGCCAGCAGCCAGGGACTAGCGGGGGGCAGGGATACGCAGTATTTT. It translates to CASSQGLAGGRDTQYF.